What follows is one T cell receptor (beta chain) and its context. Its target antigen remains unknown. Qualities for individual bases were not recorded, and no much larger clone is one base off. The data were obtained in a study of T-cell reconstitution after alpha-beta-depleted transplantation in children (dated by TCRdb to the mid-2010s). At the level of the whole study: Using TCR repertoire profiling, the study followed T-cell immune reconstitution in a quantitative way in children after TCRalphabeta/CD19-depleted allogeneic hematopoietic cell transplantation.

The protocol used for the library was PCR. Sequencer: Illumina HiSeq 2500. TCR library preparation used molecular barcoding, with unique molecular identifiers applied to normalize quantification of the TCRbeta repertoire. TCRdb trimmed the raw reads at Q25, called clones with MiXCR and kept productive beta chains. Each CDR3 protein gets just one entry, which takes the most common genes and DNA from the rows behind it. For this sample there are 250,000 to 300,000 distinct CDR3 sequences; about 10% appear just once. The ten top clones hold roughly 9.1% of the sample. Its CDR3 holds 15 amino acids, cysteine through phenylalanine. The CDR3 DNA has 45 bases and is translated from base 1. The germline V end is reduced by 6 bases and the J end by 1 base; junction bases left unmatched: 7. The germline V gene (reference sequence) provides CDR1 SEHNR and CDR2 FQNEAQ.

Sequenced material: PBMCs from the stem cell graft donor, taken from the stem cell graft. The TCR sequence derives from a human donor who donated a stem cell graft to a child with SCID. The chain was built from TRBV7-9 and TRBJ2-3, and TRBD2 matches 7 of the central bases. The nucleotide sequence is TGTGCCAGCAGACCGACTAGCTCCGGCACAGATACGCAGTATTTT. This is translated as CASRPTSSGTDTQYF.